The rows below give T cell receptor beta chains drawn from one sample of a study of human T cells and chemical hapten exposure. A single record per CDR3 protein comes from TCRdb applying MiXCR to the RACE reads. The repertoire includes approximately 350,000 distinct CDR3 sequences, roughly 6.3% of them detected once, and 4.5% to 6% sits in the top ten. The material sequenced was whole blood, taken in connection with sensitization to the hapten diphenylcyclopropenone (DPC). These receptors all come from a young woman with alopecia areata. Some clones in this sample may be carry-over from other donors' samples. Both conserved end residues are part of each CDR3. A D gene is named only where the DNA matches it firmly. Only some rows state a clone size, as once, few, many or a class for expanded clones.

cdr3_aa: CASSLQLQGGTEAFF
cdr3_nt: TGTGCCAGCAGCTTACAGTTACAAGGGGGCACTGAAGCTTTCTTT
clone_size: many
d_call: NA
j_call: TRBJ1-1
v_call: TRBV7-2

cdr3_aa: CATRTSPESENGYTF
cdr3_nt: TGTGCCACCAGGACCTCTCCTGAGTCGGAGAATGGCTACACCTTC
clone_size: few
d_call: NA
j_call: TRBJ1-2
v_call: TRBV15

cdr3_aa: CASSTQGGRQPQHF
cdr3_nt: TGTGCCAGCAGTACCCAGGGGGGAAGGCAGCCCCAGCATTTT
clone_size: many
d_call: TRBD1
j_call: TRBJ1-5
v_call: TRBV12-3/TRBV12-4

cdr3_aa: CSATYRDRLLDTQYF
cdr3_nt: TGCAGTGCTACCTACCGGGACCGCCTCCTGGATACGCAGTATTTT
clone_size: NA
d_call: NA
j_call: TRBJ2-3
v_call: TRBV20-1

cdr3_aa: CASIPDFYTLNTEAFF
cdr3_nt: TGCGCCAGCATCCCCGATTTTTATACATTGAACACTGAAGCTTTCTTT
clone_size: once
d_call: NA
j_call: TRBJ1-1
v_call: TRBV5-1

cdr3_aa: CASMEGGTEAFF
cdr3_nt: TGTGCCAGCATGGAAGGGGGCACTGAAGCTTTCTTT
clone_size: many
d_call: NA
j_call: TRBJ1-1
v_call: TRBV6-6

cdr3_aa: CASSYRRNEKLFF
cdr3_nt: TGTGCCAGCAGTTATCGCAGGAATGAAAAACTGTTTTTT
clone_size: many
d_call: NA
j_call: TRBJ1-4
v_call: TRBV6-5

cdr3_aa: CASSTQRGGKADTQYF
cdr3_nt: TGTGCCAGCTCGACACAAAGGGGGGGTAAAGCAGATACGCAGTATTTT
clone_size: NA
d_call: NA
j_call: TRBJ2-3
v_call: TRBV18

cdr3_aa: CASSYPGQGRSNQPQHF
cdr3_nt: TGTGCCAGCAGTTACCCGGGACAGGGTAGGAGCAATCAGCCCCAGCATTTT
clone_size: NA
d_call: TRBD1
j_call: TRBJ1-5
v_call: TRBV6-2/TRBV6-3

cdr3_aa: CSAGASGFLNTEAFF
cdr3_nt: TGCAGTGCTGGAGCCTCGGGGTTTTTAAACACTGAAGCTTTCTTT
clone_size: many
d_call: NA
j_call: TRBJ1-1
v_call: TRBV20-1

cdr3_aa: CASSPLTFRGSSYNEQFF
cdr3_nt: TGTGCCAGCAGCCCCCTTACGTTTCGGGGGAGCTCCTACAATGAGCAGTTCTTC
clone_size: NA
d_call: NA
j_call: TRBJ2-1
v_call: TRBV7-2

cdr3_aa: CASREGGSNQPQHF
cdr3_nt: TGTGCCAGCAGAGAAGGGGGGAGCAATCAGCCCCAGCATTTT
clone_size: many
d_call: NA
j_call: TRBJ1-5
v_call: TRBV6-2/TRBV6-3

cdr3_aa: CASRKSGEGNYGYTF
cdr3_nt: TGTGCCAGCAGGAAGTCCGGGGAGGGTAACTATGGCTACACCTTC
clone_size: many
d_call: NA
j_call: TRBJ1-2
v_call: TRBV12-3/TRBV12-4

cdr3_aa: CASSPGRGSYEQYF
cdr3_nt: TGTGCCAGCAGCCCTGGACGGGGTTCCTACGAGCAGTACTTC
clone_size: NA
d_call: NA
j_call: TRBJ2-7
v_call: TRBV7-9

cdr3_aa: CASSLGGNPSYNEQFF
cdr3_nt: TGTGCCAGCAGCTTAGGGGGGAATCCCTCCTACAATGAGCAGTTCTTC
clone_size: NA
d_call: NA
j_call: TRBJ2-1
v_call: TRBV7-8

cdr3_aa: CASSLLKNTYEQYF
cdr3_nt: TGTGCCAGCAGCTTACTCAAGAACACCTACGAGCAGTACTTC
clone_size: NA
d_call: NA
j_call: TRBJ2-7
v_call: TRBV11-1

cdr3_aa: CASRAGPGNTGELFF
cdr3_nt: TGTGCCAGCAGAGCAGGCCCAGGGAACACCGGGGAGCTGTTTTTT
clone_size: NA
d_call: NA
j_call: TRBJ2-2
v_call: TRBV6-2/TRBV6-3

cdr3_aa: CASSTTPGQPSNYGYTF
cdr3_nt: TGTGCCAGCAGTACCACGCCGGGACAACCTTCTAACTATGGCTACACCTTC
clone_size: many
d_call: NA
j_call: TRBJ1-2
v_call: TRBV6-5

cdr3_aa: CASTQGSLSYEQYF
cdr3_nt: TGTGCCAGCACCCAGGGGTCTCTCTCCTACGAGCAGTACTTC
clone_size: many
d_call: NA
j_call: TRBJ2-7
v_call: TRBV2

cdr3_aa: CASRVDRGRYEQYF
cdr3_nt: TGTGCCAGCAGGGTAGACAGGGGGAGGTACGAGCAGTACTTC
clone_size: NA
d_call: TRBD1
j_call: TRBJ2-7
v_call: TRBV27

cdr3_aa: CASTPDSQETQYF
cdr3_nt: TGTGCCAGCACTCCGGACAGCCAAGAGACCCAGTACTTC
clone_size: few
d_call: NA
j_call: TRBJ2-5
v_call: TRBV2

cdr3_aa: CAGLRAVGTEAFF
cdr3_nt: TGTGCCGGGTTAAGGGCTGTGGGCACTGAAGCTTTCTTT
clone_size: many
d_call: NA
j_call: TRBJ1-1
v_call: TRBV6-6

cdr3_aa: CAAGLPTRDTQYF
cdr3_nt: TGTGCAGCCGGGCTCCCCACCAGGGATACGCAGTATTTT
clone_size: many
d_call: NA
j_call: TRBJ2-3
v_call: TRBV28

cdr3_aa: CASISGTANTGELFF
cdr3_nt: TGTGCCAGCATCTCCGGGACAGCGAACACCGGGGAGCTGTTTTTT
clone_size: many
d_call: TRBD1
j_call: TRBJ2-2
v_call: TRBV6-1

cdr3_aa: CASSPRTRSDTQYF
cdr3_nt: TGTGCCAGCAGTCCCCGGACTAGATCAGATACGCAGTATTTT
clone_size: many
d_call: TRBD2
j_call: TRBJ2-3
v_call: TRBV12-3/TRBV12-4

cdr3_aa: CASSRGQKSTNEKLFF
cdr3_nt: TGTGCCAGCAGCCGTGGACAGAAATCAACTAATGAAAAACTGTTTTTT
clone_size: many
d_call: NA
j_call: TRBJ1-4
v_call: TRBV7-4

cdr3_aa: CASASGDVQYF
cdr3_nt: TGTGCTAGTGCGTCGGGGGATGTGCAGTACTTC
clone_size: NA
d_call: NA
j_call: TRBJ2-7
v_call: TRBV12-5

cdr3_aa: CSVTGVSYGYTF
cdr3_nt: TGCAGTGTTACCGGGGTGTCCTATGGCTACACCTTC
clone_size: many
d_call: NA
j_call: TRBJ1-2
v_call: TRBV20-1

cdr3_aa: CASSLGWPAGVDGAFF
cdr3_nt: TGTGCCAGCAGCTTAGGGTGGCCAGCCGGAGTGGATGGAGCTTTCTTT
clone_size: NA
d_call: NA
j_call: TRBJ1-1
v_call: TRBV11-2